This is a list of T cell receptor beta chains from one sample in a study of tumor and adjacent non-tumor tissue in lung cancer. Via MiXCR, TCRdb re-called the multiplex PCR reads, giving one row per CDR3 protein. The sample yields some 97,000 distinct CDR3 sequences, 65% seen once. Material for sequencing was distant non-tumor lung tissue. The receptors come from a man aged 30 to 39 with non-small cell lung cancer. CDR3s include the opening cysteine and the closing phenylalanine or tryptophan. D genes are given only for firm matches. Only part of the rows carry a size: once, few, many, or a class if the clone is expanded.

D	V	size	J	DNA	CDR3
-	TRBV5-1	-	TRBJ1-1	TGCGCCAACAGCTTAGAGGGGAGGGTCACTGAAGCTTTCTTT	CANSLEGRVTEAFF
-	TRBV5-1	-	TRBJ2-1	TGCGCCAGCAGCTTGGGTAGCGTAGGCTACAATGAGCAGTTCTTC	CASSLGSVGYNEQFF
-	TRBV11-1	-	TRBJ2-3	TGTACCAGCAGCTTCAGGGTTGATGATACGCAGTATTTT	CTSSFRVDDTQYF
-	TRBV4-3	many	TRBJ2-2	TGCGCCAGCAGCCAAGATTATGCCGGGGAGCCGTTTTTT	CASSQDYAGEPFF
-	TRBV11-2	-	TRBJ2-5	TGTACCAGCAGCTTAGCCCCAGGGGGGGAGACCCAGTACTTC	CTSSLAPGGETQYF
-	TRBV11-3	-	TRBJ1-6	TGCGCCAGCAGCCCCCAGGATGACAAGGGTTTTGATTCACCCCTCCACTTT	CASSPQDDKGFDSPLHF
-	TRBV20-1	-	TRBJ2-2	TGCAGTGCTAGGAAGGGGGGACCGGACACCGGGGAGCTGCTTTTT	CSARKGGPDTGELLF
-	TRBV2	many	TRBJ2-5	TGTGCCAGCAGCCTGACTAATCAAGAGACCCAGTACTTC	CASSLTNQETQYF
-	TRBV6-2/TRBV6-3	-	TRBJ1-1	TGTGCCAGCAGTCGGGGGAGGGTGAACACTGAAGCTTTCTTT	CASSRGRVNTEAFF
-	TRBV11-2	-	TRBJ2-7	TGTGCCACCAGCTTAGGGGACGGAGGCTACGAACAGTACTTC	CATSLGDGGYEQYF
-	TRBV10-2	once	TRBJ1-1	TGCGTCAGCAGTGATACCCAGGAGGGAGCTTTCTTT	CVSSDTQEGAFF
-	TRBV12-3/TRBV12-4	many	TRBJ2-1	TGTGCCAGCAGTTTAACCGAAAACAATGAGCAGTTCTTC	CASSLTENNEQFF
-	TRBV20-1	-	TRBJ1-6	TGCAGTGCTAGCGGAACCGCAGGAGGCCGAATTTCACCCCTCCACTTT	CSASGTAGGRISPLHF
-	TRBV6-6	-	TRBJ1-2	TGTGCCAGTTACCGGGACACCGCTATCTATGGCTACACCTTC	CASYRDTAIYGYTF
-	TRBV7-8	once	TRBJ2-5	TGTGCCAGCAGTTTAGAGAGGGCTGAGACCCAGTACTTC	CASSLERAETQYF
-	TRBV12-3/TRBV12-4	-	TRBJ2-1	TGTGCCAGCAGTGCCCGGGGTAGGGGAGCCGGCAATGAGCAGTTCTTC	CASSARGRGAGNEQFF
-	TRBV24-1	-	TRBJ2-1	TGTGCCACCAGTGAGTTGGAGGGCCTGTCACATGAGCAGTTCTTC	CATSELEGLSHEQFF
-	TRBV29-1	-	TRBJ1-1	TGCAACGCCTACTTGAAAACTGAAGCTTTCTTT	CNAYLKTEAFF
-	TRBV20-1	-	TRBJ1-1	TGCAATGCTTTACTTTCCGGGCTTCGAACACTTGGGGCTCTCTTT	CNALLSGLRTLGALF
-	TRBV4-3	once	TRBJ2-5	TGCGCCAGCACTCAAGATCTGCCAGGGGTCATCCAAGAGACCCAGTACTTC	CASTQDLPGVIQETQYF
TRBD1	TRBV20-1	-	TRBJ2-2	TGCAGTGCTCAGACAGGGGGCAGCGGGGAGCTGTTTTTT	CSAQTGGSGELFF
TRBD2	TRBV30	many	TRBJ2-2	TGTGCCTGGATGGCGGGGGAGACCACCGGGGAGCTGTTTTTT	CAWMAGETTGELFF